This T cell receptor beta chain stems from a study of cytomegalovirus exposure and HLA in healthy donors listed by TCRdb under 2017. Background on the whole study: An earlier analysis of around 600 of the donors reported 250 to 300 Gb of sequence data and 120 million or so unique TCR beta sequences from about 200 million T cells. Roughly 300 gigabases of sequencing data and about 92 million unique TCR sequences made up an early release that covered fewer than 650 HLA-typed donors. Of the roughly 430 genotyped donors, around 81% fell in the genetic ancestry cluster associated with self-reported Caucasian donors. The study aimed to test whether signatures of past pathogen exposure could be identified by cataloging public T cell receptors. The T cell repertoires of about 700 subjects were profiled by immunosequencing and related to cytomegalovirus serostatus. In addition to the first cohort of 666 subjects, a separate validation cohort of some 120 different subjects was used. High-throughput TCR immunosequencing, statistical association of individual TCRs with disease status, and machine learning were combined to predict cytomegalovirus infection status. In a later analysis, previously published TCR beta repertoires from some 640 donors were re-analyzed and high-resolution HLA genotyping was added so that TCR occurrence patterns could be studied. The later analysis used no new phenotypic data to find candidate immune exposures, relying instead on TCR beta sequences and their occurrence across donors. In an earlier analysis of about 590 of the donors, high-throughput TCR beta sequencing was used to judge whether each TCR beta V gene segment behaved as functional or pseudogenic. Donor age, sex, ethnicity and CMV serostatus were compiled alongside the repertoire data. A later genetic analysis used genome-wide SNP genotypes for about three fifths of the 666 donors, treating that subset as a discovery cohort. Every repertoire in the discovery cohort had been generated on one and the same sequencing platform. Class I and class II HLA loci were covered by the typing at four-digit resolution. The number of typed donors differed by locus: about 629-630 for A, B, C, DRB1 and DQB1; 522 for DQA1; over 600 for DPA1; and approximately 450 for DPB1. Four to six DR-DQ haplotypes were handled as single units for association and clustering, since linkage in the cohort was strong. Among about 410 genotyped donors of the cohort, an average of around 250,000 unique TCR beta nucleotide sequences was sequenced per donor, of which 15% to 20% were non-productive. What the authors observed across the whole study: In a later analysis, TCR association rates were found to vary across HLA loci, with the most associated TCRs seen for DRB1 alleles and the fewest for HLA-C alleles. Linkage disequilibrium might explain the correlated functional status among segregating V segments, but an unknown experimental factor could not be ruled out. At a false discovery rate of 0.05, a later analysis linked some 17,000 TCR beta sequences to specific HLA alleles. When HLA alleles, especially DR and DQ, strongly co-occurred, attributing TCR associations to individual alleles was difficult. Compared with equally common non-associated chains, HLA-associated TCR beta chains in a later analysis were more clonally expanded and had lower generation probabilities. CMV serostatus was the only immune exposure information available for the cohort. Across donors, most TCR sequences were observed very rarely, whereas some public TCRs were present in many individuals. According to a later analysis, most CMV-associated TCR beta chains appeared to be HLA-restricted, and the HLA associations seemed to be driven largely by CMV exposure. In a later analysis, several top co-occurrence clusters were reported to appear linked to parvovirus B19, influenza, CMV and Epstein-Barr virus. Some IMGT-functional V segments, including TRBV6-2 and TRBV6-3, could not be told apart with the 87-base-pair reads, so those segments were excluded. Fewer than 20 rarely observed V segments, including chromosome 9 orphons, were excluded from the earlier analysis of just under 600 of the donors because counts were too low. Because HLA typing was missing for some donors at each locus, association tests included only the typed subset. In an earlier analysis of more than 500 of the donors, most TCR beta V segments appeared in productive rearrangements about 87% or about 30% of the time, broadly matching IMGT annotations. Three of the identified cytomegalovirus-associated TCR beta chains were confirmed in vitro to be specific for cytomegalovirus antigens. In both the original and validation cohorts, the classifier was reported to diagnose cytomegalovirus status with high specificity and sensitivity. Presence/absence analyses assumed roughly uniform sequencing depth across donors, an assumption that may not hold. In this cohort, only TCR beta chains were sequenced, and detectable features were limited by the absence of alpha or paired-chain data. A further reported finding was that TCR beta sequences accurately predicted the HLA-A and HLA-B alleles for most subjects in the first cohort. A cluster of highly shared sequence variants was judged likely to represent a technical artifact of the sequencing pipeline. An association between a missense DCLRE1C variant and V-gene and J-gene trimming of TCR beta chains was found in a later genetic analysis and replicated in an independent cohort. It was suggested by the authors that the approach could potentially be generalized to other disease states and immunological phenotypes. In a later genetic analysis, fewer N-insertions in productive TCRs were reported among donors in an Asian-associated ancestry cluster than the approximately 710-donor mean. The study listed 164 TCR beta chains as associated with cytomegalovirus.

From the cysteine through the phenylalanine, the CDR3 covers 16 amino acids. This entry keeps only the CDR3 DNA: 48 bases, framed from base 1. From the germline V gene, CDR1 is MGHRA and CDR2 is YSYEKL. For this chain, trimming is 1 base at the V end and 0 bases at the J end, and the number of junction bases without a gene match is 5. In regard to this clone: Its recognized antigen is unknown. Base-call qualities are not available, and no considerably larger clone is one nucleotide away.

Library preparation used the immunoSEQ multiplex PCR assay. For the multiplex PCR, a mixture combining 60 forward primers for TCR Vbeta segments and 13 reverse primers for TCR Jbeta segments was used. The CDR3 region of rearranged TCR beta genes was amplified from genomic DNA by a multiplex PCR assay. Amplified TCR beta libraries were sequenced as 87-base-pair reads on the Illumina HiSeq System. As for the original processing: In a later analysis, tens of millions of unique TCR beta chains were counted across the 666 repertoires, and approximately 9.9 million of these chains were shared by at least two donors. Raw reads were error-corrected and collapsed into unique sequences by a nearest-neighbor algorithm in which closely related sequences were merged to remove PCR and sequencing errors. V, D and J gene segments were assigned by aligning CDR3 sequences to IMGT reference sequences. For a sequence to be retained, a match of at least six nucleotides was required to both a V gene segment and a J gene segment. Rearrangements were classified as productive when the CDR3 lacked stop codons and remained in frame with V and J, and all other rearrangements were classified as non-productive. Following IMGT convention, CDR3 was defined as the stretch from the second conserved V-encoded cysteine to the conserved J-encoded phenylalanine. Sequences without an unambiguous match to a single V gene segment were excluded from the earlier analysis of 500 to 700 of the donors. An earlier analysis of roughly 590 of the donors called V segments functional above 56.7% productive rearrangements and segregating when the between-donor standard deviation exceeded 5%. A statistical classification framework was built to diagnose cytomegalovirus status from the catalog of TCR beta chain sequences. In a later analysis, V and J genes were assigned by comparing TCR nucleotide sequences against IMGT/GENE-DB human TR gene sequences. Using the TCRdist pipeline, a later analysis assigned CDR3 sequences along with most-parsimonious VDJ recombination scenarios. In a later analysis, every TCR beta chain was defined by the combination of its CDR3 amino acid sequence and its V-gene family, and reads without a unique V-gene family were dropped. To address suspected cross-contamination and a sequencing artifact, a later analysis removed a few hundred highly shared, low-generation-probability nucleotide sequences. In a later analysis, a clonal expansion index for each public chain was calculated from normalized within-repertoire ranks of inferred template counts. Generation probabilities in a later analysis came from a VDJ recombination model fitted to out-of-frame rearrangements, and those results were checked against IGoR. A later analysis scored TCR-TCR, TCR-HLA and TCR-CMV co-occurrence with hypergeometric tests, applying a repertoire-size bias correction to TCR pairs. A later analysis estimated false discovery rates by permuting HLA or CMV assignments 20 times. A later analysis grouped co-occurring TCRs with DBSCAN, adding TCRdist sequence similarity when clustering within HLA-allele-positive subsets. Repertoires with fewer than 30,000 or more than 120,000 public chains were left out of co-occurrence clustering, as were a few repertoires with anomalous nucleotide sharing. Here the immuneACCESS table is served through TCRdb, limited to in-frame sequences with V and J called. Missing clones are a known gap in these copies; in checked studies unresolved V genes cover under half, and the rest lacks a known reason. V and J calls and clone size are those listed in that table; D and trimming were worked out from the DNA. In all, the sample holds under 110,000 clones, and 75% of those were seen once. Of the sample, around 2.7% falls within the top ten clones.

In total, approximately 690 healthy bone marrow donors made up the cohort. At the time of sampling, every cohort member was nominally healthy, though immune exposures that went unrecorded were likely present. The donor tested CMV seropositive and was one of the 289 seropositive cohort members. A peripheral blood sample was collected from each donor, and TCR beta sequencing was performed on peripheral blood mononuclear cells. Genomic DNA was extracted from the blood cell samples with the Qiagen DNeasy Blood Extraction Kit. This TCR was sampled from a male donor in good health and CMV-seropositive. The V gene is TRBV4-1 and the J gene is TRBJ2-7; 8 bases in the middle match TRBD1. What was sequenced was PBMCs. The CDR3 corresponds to CASSQGPGTGSYEQYF. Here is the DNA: TGCGCCAGCAGCCAAGGCCCGGGGACAGGCTCCTACGAGCAGTACTTC.